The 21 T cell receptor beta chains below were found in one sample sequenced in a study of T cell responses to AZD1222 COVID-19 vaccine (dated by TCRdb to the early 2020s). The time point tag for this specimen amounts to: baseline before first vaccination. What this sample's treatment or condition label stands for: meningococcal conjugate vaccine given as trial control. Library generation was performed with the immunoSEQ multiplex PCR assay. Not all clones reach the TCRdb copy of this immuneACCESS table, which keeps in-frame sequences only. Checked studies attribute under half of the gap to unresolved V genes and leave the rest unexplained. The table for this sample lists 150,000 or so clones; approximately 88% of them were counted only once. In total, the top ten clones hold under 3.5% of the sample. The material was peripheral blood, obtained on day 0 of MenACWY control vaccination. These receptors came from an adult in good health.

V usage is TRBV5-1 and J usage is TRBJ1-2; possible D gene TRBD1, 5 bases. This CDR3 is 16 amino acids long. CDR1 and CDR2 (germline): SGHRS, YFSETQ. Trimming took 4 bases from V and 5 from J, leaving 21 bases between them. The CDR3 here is CASSDRDRTGPYGYTF. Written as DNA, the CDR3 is TGCGCCAGCAGCGACCGGGACCGAACGGGGCCTTATGGCTACACCTTC.

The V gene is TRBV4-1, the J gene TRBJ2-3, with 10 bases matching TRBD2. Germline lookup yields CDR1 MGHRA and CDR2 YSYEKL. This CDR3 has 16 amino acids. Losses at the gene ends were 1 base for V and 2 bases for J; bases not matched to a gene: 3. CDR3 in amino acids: CASSQGTSGYTDTQYF. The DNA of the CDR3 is TGCGCCAGCAGCCAAGGGACTAGCGGTTACACAGATACGCAGTATTTT.

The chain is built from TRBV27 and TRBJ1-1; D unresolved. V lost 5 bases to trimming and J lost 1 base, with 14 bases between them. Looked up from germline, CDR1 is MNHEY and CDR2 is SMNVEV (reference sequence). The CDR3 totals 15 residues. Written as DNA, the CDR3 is TGTGCCAGCAGTCGAATCCGGGGTTCGAACACTGAAGCTTTCTTT. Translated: CASSRIRGSNTEAFF.

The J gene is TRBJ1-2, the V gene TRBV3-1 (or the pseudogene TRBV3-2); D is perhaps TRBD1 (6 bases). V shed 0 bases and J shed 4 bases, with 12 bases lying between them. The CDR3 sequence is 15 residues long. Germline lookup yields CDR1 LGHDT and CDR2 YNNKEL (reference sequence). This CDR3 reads CASSQDRGGGYGYTF. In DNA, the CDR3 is TGTGCCAGCAGCCAAGATCGGGGGGGCGGCTATGGCTACACCTTC.

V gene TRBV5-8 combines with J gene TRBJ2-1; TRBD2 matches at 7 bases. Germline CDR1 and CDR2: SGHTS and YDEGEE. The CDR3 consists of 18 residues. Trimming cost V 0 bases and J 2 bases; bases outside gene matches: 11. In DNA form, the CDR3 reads TGTGCCAGCAGCTTGGAAGCGTCTAGCGGATGGACCTACAATGAGCAGTTCTTC. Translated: CASSLEASSGWTYNEQFF.

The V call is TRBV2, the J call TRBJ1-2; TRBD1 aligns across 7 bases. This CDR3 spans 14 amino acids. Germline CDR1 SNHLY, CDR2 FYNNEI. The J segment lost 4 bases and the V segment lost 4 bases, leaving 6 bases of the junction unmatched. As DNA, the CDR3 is TGTGCCAGCAGTGTACAGGGGTTCACCTATGGCTACACCTTC. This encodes CASSVQGFTYGYTF.

In nucleotides, the CDR3 is TGTGCCAGTAGTAGAAAGACGGCGAACACTGAAGCTTTCTTT. It translates to CASSRKTANTEAFF. The chain recombines TRBV19 with TRBJ1-1; no clear D. Germline CDR1 LNHDA, CDR2 SQIVND (reference sequence). This CDR3 is built from 14 residues. V dropped 4 bases and J dropped 1 base, with 10 bases sitting between them.

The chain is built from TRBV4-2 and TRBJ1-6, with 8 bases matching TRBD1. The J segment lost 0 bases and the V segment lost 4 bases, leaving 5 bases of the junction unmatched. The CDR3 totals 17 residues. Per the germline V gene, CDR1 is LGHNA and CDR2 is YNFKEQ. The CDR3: CASSRKTGDSYNSPLHF. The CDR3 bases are TGTGCCAGCAGCCGAAAGACAGGGGACTCCTATAATTCACCCCTCCACTTT.

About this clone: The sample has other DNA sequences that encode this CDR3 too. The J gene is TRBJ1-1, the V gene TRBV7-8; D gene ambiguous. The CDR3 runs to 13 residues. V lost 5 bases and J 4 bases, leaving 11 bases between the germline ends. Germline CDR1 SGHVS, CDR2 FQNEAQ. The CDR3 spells CASSPRGRTEAFF. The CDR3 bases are TGTGCCAGCAGCCCCCGGGGTCGCACTGAAGCTTTCTTT. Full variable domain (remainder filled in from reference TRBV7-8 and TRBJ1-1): GAGVSQSPRYKVAKRGQDVALRCDPISGHVSLFWYQQALGQGPEFLTYFQNEAQLDKSGLPSDRFFAERPEGSVSTLKIQRTQQEDSAVYLCASSPRGRTEAFFGQGTRLTVV.

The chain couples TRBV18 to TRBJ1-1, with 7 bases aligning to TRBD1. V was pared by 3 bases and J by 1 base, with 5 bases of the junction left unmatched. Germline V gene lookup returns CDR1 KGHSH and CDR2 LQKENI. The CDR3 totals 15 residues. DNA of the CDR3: TGTGCCAGCTCACCCGACAGGGTTTGGAACACTGAAGCTTTCTTT. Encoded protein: CASSPDRVWNTEAFF.

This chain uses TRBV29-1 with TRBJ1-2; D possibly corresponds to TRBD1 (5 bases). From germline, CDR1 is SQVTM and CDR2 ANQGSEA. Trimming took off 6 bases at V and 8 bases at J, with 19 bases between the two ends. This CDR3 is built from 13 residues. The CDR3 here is CSVTPGAERGYTF. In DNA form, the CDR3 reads TGCAGCGTCACCCCCGGGGCGGAGCGGGGCTACACCTTC.

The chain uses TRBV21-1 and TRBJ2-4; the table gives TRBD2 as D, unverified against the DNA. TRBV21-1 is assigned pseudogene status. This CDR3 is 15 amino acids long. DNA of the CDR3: TGTGCCAGTAGGGAGGGGAGTTCGGGCAAAAACATTCAGTACTTC. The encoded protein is CASREGSSGKNIQYF.

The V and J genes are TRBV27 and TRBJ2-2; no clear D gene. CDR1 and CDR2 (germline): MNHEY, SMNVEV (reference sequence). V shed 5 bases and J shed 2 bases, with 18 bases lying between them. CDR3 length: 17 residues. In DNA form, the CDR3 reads TGTGCCAGCAGTGTAACTTCAGGACCGAAAAACACCGGGGAGCTGTTTTTT. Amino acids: CASSVTSGPKNTGELFF.

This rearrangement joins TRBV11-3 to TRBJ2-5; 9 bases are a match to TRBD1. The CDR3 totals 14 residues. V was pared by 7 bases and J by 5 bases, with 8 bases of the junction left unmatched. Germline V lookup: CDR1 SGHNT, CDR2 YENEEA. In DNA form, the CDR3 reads TGTGCCAGCACCCTTTCGACAGGGGGGGAGACCCAGTACTTC. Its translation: CASTLSTGGETQYF.

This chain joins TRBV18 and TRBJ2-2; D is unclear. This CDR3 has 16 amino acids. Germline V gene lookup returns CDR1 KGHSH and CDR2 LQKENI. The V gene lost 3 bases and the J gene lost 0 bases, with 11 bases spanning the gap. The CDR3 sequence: CASSPRANANTGELFF. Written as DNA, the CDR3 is TGTGCCAGCTCACCTCGAGCCAACGCGAACACCGGGGAGCTGTTTTTT.

CDR3 residues: CAWSPTSGRAYQETQYF. CDR3 nucleotides: TGTGCCTGGAGTCCTACTAGCGGGAGGGCGTACCAAGAGACCCAGTACTTC. V and J are TRBV30 and TRBJ2-5, with TRBD2 matching 13 bases. Trimming took 2 bases from V and 0 from J; bases not matched to a gene: 6. CDR1 is GTSNPN and CDR2 is SVGIG in the germline V gene (reference sequence). The CDR3 has 17 amino acids.

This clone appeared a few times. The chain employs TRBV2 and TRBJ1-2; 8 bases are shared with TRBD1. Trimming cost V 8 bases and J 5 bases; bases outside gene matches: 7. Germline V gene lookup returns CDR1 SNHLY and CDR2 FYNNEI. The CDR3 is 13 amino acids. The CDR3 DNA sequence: TGTGCCAGCGCGACAGGGGTCGGGTATGGCTACACCTTC. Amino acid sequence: CASATGVGYGYTF.

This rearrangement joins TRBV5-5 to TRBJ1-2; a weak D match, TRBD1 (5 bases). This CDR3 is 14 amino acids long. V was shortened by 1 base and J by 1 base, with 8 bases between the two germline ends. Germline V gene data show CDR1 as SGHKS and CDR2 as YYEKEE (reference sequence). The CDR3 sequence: CASSLQGLNYGYTF. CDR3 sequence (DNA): TGTGCCAGCAGCTTGCAGGGACTTAACTATGGCTACACCTTC.

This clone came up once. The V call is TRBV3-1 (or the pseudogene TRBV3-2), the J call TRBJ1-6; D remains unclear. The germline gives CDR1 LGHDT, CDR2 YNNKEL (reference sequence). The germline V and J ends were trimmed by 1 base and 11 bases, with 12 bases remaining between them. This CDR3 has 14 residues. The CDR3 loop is CASSQGSRMTPLHF. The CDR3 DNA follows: TGTGCCAGCAGCCAAGGATCAAGGATGACACCCCTCCACTTT.

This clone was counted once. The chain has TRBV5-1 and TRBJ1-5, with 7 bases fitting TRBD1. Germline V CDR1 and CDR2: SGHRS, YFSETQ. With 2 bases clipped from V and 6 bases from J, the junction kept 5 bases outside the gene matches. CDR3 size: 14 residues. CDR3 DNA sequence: TGCGCCAGCAGCTTAACAGGGGTAGGTCAGCCCCAGCATTTT. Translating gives CASSLTGVGQPQHF. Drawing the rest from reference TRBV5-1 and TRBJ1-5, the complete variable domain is KAGVTQTPRYLIKTRGQQVTLSCSPISGHRSVSWYQQTPGQGLQFLFEYFSETQRNKGNFPGRFSGRQFSNSRSEMNVSTLELGDSALYLCASSLTGVGQPQHFGDGTRLSIL.

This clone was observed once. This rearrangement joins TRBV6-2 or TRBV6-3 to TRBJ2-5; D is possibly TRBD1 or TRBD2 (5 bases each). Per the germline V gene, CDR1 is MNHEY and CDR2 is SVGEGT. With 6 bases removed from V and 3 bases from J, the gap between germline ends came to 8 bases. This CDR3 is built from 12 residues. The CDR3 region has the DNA TGTGCCAGCAGCAGGGACGAAGAGACCCAGTACTTC. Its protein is CASSRDEETQYF.